The text below deals with one T cell receptor (beta chain). Its specificity is unknown. Clones were read by immunoSEQ multiplex PCR, and TCRdb kept only the in-frame ones, dropping some. This sample has about 52,000 clones, with more than 85% found just once. The entry originates in a study of OX40 agonist ivuxolimab in advanced cancers. Germline CDR1 SGHTA, CDR2 FQGTGA. The CDR3 covers 15 residues. V shed 5 bases and J 4 bases; nucleotides not matched to a gene: 9. The study's findings and limits: At doses 0.1 to 3.0 mg/kg, CD4+ and CD8+ clones expanded.

Sample: CD4+ or CD8+ T cells sorted from blood, taken in a trial of the OX40 agonist ivuxolimab. The chain has TRBV7-3 and TRBJ2-7, with 9 bases matching TRBD1. The receptor comes from an adult with an advanced solid tumor such as melanoma, head and neck, liver or kidney cancer. The CDR3: CASSPSGTGMYEQYF. The DNA of the CDR3 is TGTGCCAGCAGCCCCTCCGGGACAGGGATGTACGAGCAGTACTTC.